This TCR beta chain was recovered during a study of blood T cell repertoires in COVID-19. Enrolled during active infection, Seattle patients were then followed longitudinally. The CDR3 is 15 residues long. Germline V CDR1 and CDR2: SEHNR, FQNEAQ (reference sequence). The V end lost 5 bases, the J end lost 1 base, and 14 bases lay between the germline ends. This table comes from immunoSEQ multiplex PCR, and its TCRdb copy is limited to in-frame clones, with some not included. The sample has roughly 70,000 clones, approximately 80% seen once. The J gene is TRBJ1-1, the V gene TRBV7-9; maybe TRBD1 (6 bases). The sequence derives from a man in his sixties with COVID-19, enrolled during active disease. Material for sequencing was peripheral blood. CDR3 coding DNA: TGTGCCAGCAGCAGCGCGGGGGCACAGAACACTGAAGCTTTCTTT. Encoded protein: CASSSAGAQNTEAFF.